Shown below are 11 T cell receptor beta chains from a single sample sequenced in a study of cytomegalovirus exposure and HLA in healthy donors. The study ran its PCR with 60 Vbeta and 13 Jbeta primers. Assay used: immunoSEQ multiplex PCR; TCRdb lists only in-frame clones, some missing. This repertoire shows some 120,000 clones, 74% found once; its top ten account for under 6.5%. Material for sequencing was PBMCs. The receptors were sampled from a woman between 45 and 60 years old in good health and CMV-seropositive.

The chain recombines TRBV7-2 with TRBJ2-3; 10 positions match TRBD1. CDR1 and CDR2 (germline): SGHTA, FQGNSA. This CDR3 region has 16 residues. Unmatched junction bases numbered 11, after V lost 5 bases and J lost 6 bases. DNA for the CDR3: TGTGCCAGCAGCCGACCTCGGGACAGGGGCTCGGATACGCAGTATTTT. It encodes CASSRPRDRGSDTQYF.

V and J are TRBV9 and TRBJ2-3; 9 bases are shared with TRBD2. Trimming removed 0 bases from V and 3 bases from J; junction bases left unmatched: 5. This CDR3 has 16 residues. The germline V gene has CDR1 SGDLS and CDR2 YYNGEE. The CDR3 is CASSVGAGGRTDTQYF. CDR3 nucleotides: TGTGCCAGCAGCGTAGGGGCGGGGGGGCGGACAGATACGCAGTATTTT.

This CDR3 reads CASSLEAGGPGETQYF. In DNA form, the CDR3 reads TGCGCCAGCAGCTTGGAAGCGGGGGGGCCTGGGGAGACCCAGTACTTC. The rearrangement joins TRBV5-1 to TRBJ2-5, with 10 bases fitting TRBD2. Germline values: CDR1 SGHRS, CDR2 YFSETQ. The CDR3 totals 16 residues. J was trimmed by 5 bases and V by 0 bases; bases with no gene match: 7.

This chain links TRBV5-4 with TRBJ2-7; the match to TRBD2 covers 7 bases. The CDR3 is 16 amino acids. The V segment lost 4 bases and the J segment 3 bases; nucleotides outside the gene matches: 13. CDR1 is SGHNT, CDR2 YYREEE, per germline (reference sequence). The CDR3 loop reads CASSLRSGADIYEQYF. CDR3 coding DNA: TGTGCCAGCAGCCTTAGAAGCGGGGCCGACATCTACGAGCAGTACTTC. The full variable domain, its missing parts supplied by reference TRBV5-4 and TRBJ2-7, is ETGVTQSPTHLIKTRGQQVTLRCSSQSGHNTVSWYQQALGQGPQFIFQYYREEENGRGNFPPRFSGLQFPNYSSELNVNALELDDSALYLCASSLRSGADIYEQYFGPGTRLTVT.

The chain uses TRBV7-2 and TRBJ2-1; D is perhaps TRBD2 (7 bases). The germline gives CDR1 SGHTA, CDR2 FQGNSA. Trimming removed 8 bases at V and 7 bases at J, with 18 bases between. This CDR3 has 14 residues. Here the CDR3 reads CASSSLGGGNEQFF. CDR3 bases: TGTGCCAGCTCCTCCCTGGGAGGGGGGAATGAGCAGTTCTTC.

The chain carries TRBV5-5 and TRBJ2-2; TRBD1 is a possible D gene (5 bases). The V gene lost 1 base and the J gene lost 5 bases, with 15 bases spanning the gap. Germline V gene data show CDR1 as SGHKS and CDR2 as YYEKEE (reference sequence). The CDR3 is made up of 16 amino acids. This chain's CDR3 is CASSLHTPGITGELFF. CDR3 nucleotides: TGTGCCAGCAGCTTGCATACCCCAGGGATAACCGGGGAGCTGTTTTTT.

The chain carries TRBV19 and TRBJ2-5, with a tentative D call TRBD2 (6 bases). Germline CDR1 reads LNHDA; CDR2 reads SQIVND (reference sequence). V shed 1 base and J shed 5 bases, with 11 bases lying between them. The CDR3 length is 14 residues. CDR3 residues: CASSIGLVGETQYF. CDR3 bases: TGTGCCAGTAGTATAGGACTAGTCGGCGAGACCCAGTACTTC.

The chain joins TRBV2 to TRBJ2-7; 9 bases align to TRBD1. Germline V gene sequence: CDR1 SNHLY, CDR2 FYNNEI. The CDR3 is made up of 14 amino acids. The V and J ends lost 11 bases and 4 bases, in that order; junction bases with no gene match: 12. CDR3 nucleotides: TGTGCCTGTAAACCGGGACAGGGTAGGTACGAGCAGTACTTC. This gives the protein CACKPGQGRYEQYF.

This sequence joins TRBV10-3 and TRBJ2-7; 12 bases agree with TRBD2. This CDR3 spans 15 amino acids. V was pared by 6 bases and J by 2 bases, with 5 bases of the junction left unmatched. Germline V gene sequence: CDR1 ENHRY, CDR2 SYGVKD. CDR3 region: CAISPTSGGTYEQYF. DNA of the CDR3: TGTGCCATCAGCCCTACTAGCGGGGGGACCTACGAGCAGTACTTC.

The V call is TRBV5-1, the J call TRBJ2-2; D is possibly TRBD2 (5 bases). V shed 0 bases and J shed 8 bases, with 14 bases lying between them. Germline CDR1 reads SGHRS; CDR2 reads YFSETQ. The CDR3 is 15 residues long. CDR3 nucleotide sequence: TGCGCCAGCAGCTTGGCCGGAAGGCCGGGGGGGGAGCTGTTTTTT. Translated: CASSLAGRPGGELFF.

The rearrangement uses TRBV4-1 and TRBJ1-2; TRBD1 might be the D (6 bases). Germline CDR1 is MGHRA and CDR2 is YSYEKL. The V and J ends lost 1 base and 8 bases respectively, with 11 bases between them. This CDR3 region has 13 residues. Written as DNA, the CDR3 is TGCGCCAGCAGCCAAGTACAGGGTGAGGGCTACACCTTC. It yields the protein CASSQVQGEGYTF.